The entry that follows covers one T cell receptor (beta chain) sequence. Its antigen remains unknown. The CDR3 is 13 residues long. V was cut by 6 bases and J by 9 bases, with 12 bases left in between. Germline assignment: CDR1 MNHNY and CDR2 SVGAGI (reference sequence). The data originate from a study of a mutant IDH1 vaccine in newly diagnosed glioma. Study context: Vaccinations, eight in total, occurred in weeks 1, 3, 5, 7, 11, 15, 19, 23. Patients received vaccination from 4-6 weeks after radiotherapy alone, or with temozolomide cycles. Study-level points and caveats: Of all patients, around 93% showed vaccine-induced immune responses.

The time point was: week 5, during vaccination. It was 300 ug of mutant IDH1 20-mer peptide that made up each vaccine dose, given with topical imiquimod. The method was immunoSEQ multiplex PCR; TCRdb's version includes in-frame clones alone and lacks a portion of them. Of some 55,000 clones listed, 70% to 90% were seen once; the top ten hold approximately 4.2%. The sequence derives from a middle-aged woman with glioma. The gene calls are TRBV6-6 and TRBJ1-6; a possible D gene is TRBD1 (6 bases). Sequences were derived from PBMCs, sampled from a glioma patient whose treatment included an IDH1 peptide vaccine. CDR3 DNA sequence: TGTGCCAGCAGACGCCTGGACAGTTCACCCCTCCACTTT. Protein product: CASRRLDSSPLHF.